This TCR beta chain was recovered during a study of esophageal squamous cell carcinoma under preoperative chemotherapy. TCRdb used MiXCR to reprocess the PCR reads, holding one entry per CDR3 protein. The sample shows approximately 30,000 distinct CDR3 sequences, roughly 52% of them seen only once. Time point defined: before preoperative PTX-NDP chemotherapy. Before surgery, patients were given preoperative paclitaxel-nedaplatin chemotherapy. The V gene lost 5 bases and the J gene lost 6 bases, with 14 bases spanning the gap. Germline V gene lookup returns CDR1 SEHNR and CDR2 FQNEAQ (reference sequence). This CDR3 is built from 13 residues.

The sample was taken from a patient given preoperative chemotherapy. The V gene is TRBV7-9, the J gene TRBJ2-7; D gene uncertain. This sequence was found in a human donor with esophageal squamous cell carcinoma. The donor label of this sample is uncertain. The CDR3: CASSRDPLGEQYF. Written as DNA, the CDR3 is TGTGCCAGCAGCCGAGACCCTTTGGGCGAGCAGTACTTC.